A single TCR beta chain is shown here with its context. Profiling relied on immunoSEQ multiplex PCR, and the TCRdb table lists in-frame clones only, not all of them. This sample has 35,000 to 45,000 clones, with nearly 90% found just once. The data originate from a study of T cell changes during pregnancy in multiple sclerosis. This specimen consisted of CD8+ T cells from peripheral blood mononuclear cells, obtained in the first trimester of pregnancy. This clonotype was sampled from a female donor with multiple sclerosis, enrolled in a pregnancy study.

CDR3 region: CASSRAGLEQFF. The CDR3 region has the DNA TGTGCCAGCTCACGGGCGGGACTGGAGCAGTTCTTC. J is TRBJ2-1 and V is TRBV18; D is possibly TRBD2 (6 bases). V was pared by 4 bases and J by 10 bases, with 11 bases between. CDR1 KGHSH and CDR2 LQKENI come from the germline V gene. CDR3 size: 12 residues.